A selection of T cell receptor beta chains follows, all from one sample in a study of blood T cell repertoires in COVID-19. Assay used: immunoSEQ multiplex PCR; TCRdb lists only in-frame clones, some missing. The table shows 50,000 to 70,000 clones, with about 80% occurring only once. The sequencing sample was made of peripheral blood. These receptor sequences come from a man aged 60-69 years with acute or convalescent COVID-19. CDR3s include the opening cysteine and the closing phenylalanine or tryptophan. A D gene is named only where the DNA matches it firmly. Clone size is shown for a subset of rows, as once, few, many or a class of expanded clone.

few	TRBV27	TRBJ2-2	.	CASSSPRSGTGELFF	TGTGCCAGCAGTTCCCCCCGGTCCGGCACCGGGGAGCTGTTTTTT
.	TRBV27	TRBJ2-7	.	CASSPGTRGYEQYF	TGTGCCAGCAGCCCCGGGACAAGGGGCTACGAGCAGTACTTC
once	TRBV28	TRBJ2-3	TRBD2	CASSPGLAGLGGDTQYF	TGTGCCAGCAGTCCGGGACTAGCGGGACTCGGAGGTGATACGCAGTATTTT
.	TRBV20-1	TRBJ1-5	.	CSASKGGGANQPQHF	TGCAGTGCTAGTAAAGGTGGAGGTGCCAATCAGCCCCAGCATTTT
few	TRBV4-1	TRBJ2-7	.	CASSLRGSYEQYF	TGCGCCAGCAGCCTTCGAGGGAGCTACGAGCAGTACTTC
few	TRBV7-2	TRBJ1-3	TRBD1	CASSRRTGAGNTIYF	TGTGCCAGCAGCCGCCGGACAGGGGCTGGAAACACCATATATTTT
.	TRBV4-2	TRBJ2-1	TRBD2	CASSQEGGRQFF	TGTGCCAGCAGCCAAGAGGGCGGGAGACAGTTCTTC
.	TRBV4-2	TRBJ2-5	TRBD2	CASSPPQREGQETQYF	TGTGCCAGCAGCCCCCCCCAGCGGGAGGGCCAAGAGACCCAGTACTTC
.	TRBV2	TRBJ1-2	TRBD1	CAGTGTGGYGYTF	TGTGCCGGGACCGGGACAGGGGGCTATGGCTACACCTTC
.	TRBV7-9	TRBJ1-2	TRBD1	CASSRLEGAHYGYTF	TGTGCCAGCAGTCGGCTGGAGGGGGCCCATTATGGCTACACCTTC
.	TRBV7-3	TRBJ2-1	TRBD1	CASSLIGDRANEQFF	TGTGCCAGCAGCTTAATCGGGGACAGGGCCAATGAGCAGTTCTTC
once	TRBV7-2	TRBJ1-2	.	CASSWTQLLDYGYTF	TGTGCCAGCAGCTGGACACAGCTCCTGGACTATGGCTACACCTTC
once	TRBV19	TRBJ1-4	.	CASSIGGANEKLFF	TGTGCCAGTAGTATTGGGGGGGCCAATGAAAAACTGTTTTTT
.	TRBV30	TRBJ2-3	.	CAWGAADTQYF	TGTGCCTGGGGGGCTGCAGATACGCAGTATTTT
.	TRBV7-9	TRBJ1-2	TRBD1	CASSMTGNRGYTF	TGTGCCAGCAGCATGACAGGGAATAGGGGCTACACCTTC
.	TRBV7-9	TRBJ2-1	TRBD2	CASSAELAGLNNEQFF	TGTGCCAGCAGCGCCGAACTAGCGGGCCTGAACAATGAGCAGTTCTTC
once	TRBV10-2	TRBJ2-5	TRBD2	CASSEPGRGTQYF	TGCGCCAGCAGTGAGCCAGGGAGGGGGACCCAGTACTTC
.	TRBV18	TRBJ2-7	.	CASSPSMDEQYF	TGTGCCAGCTCACCATCTATGGACGAGCAGTACTTC
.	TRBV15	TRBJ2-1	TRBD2	CATSRESSGRAYNEQFF	TGTGCCACCAGCAGAGAGAGCAGCGGGAGGGCCTACAATGAGCAGTTCTTC
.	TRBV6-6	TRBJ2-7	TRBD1	CASSSDRGVGREQYF	TGTGCCAGCAGCTCGGACAGGGGCGTGGGGAGGGAGCAGTACTTC
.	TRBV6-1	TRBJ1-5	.	CASSERGGNQPQHF	TGTGCCAGCAGTGAACGGGGGGGGAATCAGCCCCAGCATTTT
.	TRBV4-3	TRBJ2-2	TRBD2	CASSQLRNSGSTGELFF	TGCGCCAGCAGCCAATTACGGAATAGCGGGAGCACCGGGGAGCTGTTTTTT